Below, 30 T cell receptor beta chains from the same sample are listed, as sequenced in a study of metastatic and nonmetastatic thyroid tumors. TCRdb called clones again from the PCR reads with MiXCR. The sample has under 25,000 clones, 20% seen once. Nobody among the patients had been given any treatment before thyroid surgery. The sequenced sample was blood. The receptors come from a female donor with papillary thyroid cancer or a benign thyroid nodule (not recorded which). Some clones in this sample may be carry-over from other donors' samples.

This clone was seen at least ten times. V is TRBV11-2 and J is TRBJ2-3, with TRBD1 matching 9 bases. This CDR3 spans 16 amino acids. V lost 5 bases and J lost 0; bases outside the gene matches: 6. Germline CDR1 SGHAT, CDR2 FQNNGV. The CDR3 sequence is CASSGEGQGSTDTQYF. Written as DNA, the CDR3 is TGTGCCAGCAGCGGGGAGGGACAGGGAAGCACAGATACGCAGTATTTT. The whole variable domain, remainder taken from reference TRBV11-2 and TRBJ2-3, is EAGVAQSPRYKIIEKRQSVAFWCNPISGHATLYWYQQILGQGPKLLIQFQNNGVVDDSQLPKDRFSAERLKGVDSTLKIQPAKLEDSAVYLCASSGEGQGSTDTQYFGPGTRLTVL.

This clone was counted between two and nine times. The chain links TRBV7-3 to TRBJ2-1; D assignment may be TRBD1 or TRBD2 (5 bases each). V was pared by 3 bases and J by 9 bases, with 9 bases between. The length of the CDR3 is 12 residues. In germline, CDR1 is SGHTA, CDR2 FQGTGA. The CDR3 DNA sequence: TGTGCCAGCAGCTTTAACGGGGCTGAGCAGTTCTTC. It is translated as CASSFNGAEQFF.

V usage is TRBV20-1 and J usage is TRBJ1-1, with D hard to call. CDR3 length: 12 residues. V was shortened by 5 bases and J by 1 base, with 8 bases between the two germline ends. The germline CDR1 and CDR2 sequences are DFQATT and SNEGSKA (reference sequence). The CDR3 DNA follows: TGCAGTGCTCCCCGACAGAACACTGAAGCTTTCTTT. As protein: CSAPRQNTEAFF.

Ten or more counts support this clone. The rearrangement joins TRBV5-6 to TRBJ2-7, with a possible D match to TRBD2 (6 bases). In germline, CDR1 is SGHDT, CDR2 YYEEEE. This CDR3 is built from 14 residues. V lost 1 base to trimming and J lost 6 bases, with 14 bases between them. The CDR3 DNA reads as TGTGCCAGCAGCTTGCACTCCTTCGGGAGCGAGCAGTACTTC. Its translation: CASSLHSFGSEQYF.

This clone showed up many times. This chain joins TRBV2 and TRBJ2-3; 7 bases map to TRBD2. Germline assignment: CDR1 SNHLY and CDR2 FYNNEI. Unmatched junction bases numbered 14, after V lost 6 bases and J lost 5 bases. This CDR3 is built from 16 residues. CDR3: CASSAGGGPTQDTQYF. CDR3 coding DNA: TGTGCCAGCAGCGCGGGCGGGGGTCCAACACAAGATACGCAGTATTTT.

The table lists this clone with a few counts. The chain joins TRBV7-9 to TRBJ1-1, with TRBD1 matching over 8 bases. Germline assignment: CDR1 SEHNR and CDR2 FQNEAQ (reference sequence). V lost 5 bases, J lost 1 base, and 3 bases stayed unmatched. This CDR3 region has 14 residues. The CDR3 DNA reads TGTGCCAGCAGCCCAGGGGGCTCGAACACTGAAGCTTTCTTT. This gives the protein CASSPGGSNTEAFF.

In its sample, this clone was seen a few times. The chain uses TRBV20-1 and TRBJ1-5; D unresolved. V was trimmed by 4 bases and J by 0 bases, leaving 16 bases between them. The CDR3 contains 16 residues. Germline loops: CDR1 DFQATT, CDR2 SNEGSKA (reference sequence). The CDR3: CSATSPHTYSNQPQHF. CDR3 sequence (DNA): TGCAGTGCTACCTCTCCGCATACCTATAGCAATCAGCCCCAGCATTTT.

This clone has a count of ten or more. The chain links TRBV5-1 to TRBJ1-6, with 9 bases aligning to TRBD1. V shed 8 bases, J shed 8 bases, and the junction held 5 bases outside the gene matches. The CDR3 extends over 13 amino acids. Per germline, CDR1 SGHRS and CDR2 YFSETQ. The CDR3 DNA sequence: TGCGCCAGTAACCGGGACAGGGATTCACCCCTCCACTTT. It codes for CASNRDRDSPLHF.

J is TRBJ2-7 and V is TRBV18; tentative D call: TRBD2 (7 bases). Trimming removed 6 bases from V and 6 bases from J, with 21 bases in between. Germline loops: CDR1 KGHSH, CDR2 LQKENI. The CDR3 is 15 amino acids. CDR3 amino acids: CASSPGGGQVGEQYF. In DNA, the CDR3 is TGTGCCAGCTCGCCTGGGGGGGGCCAGGTGGGCGAGCAGTACTTC.

Ten or more counts support this clone. This clone may be a read error of a much larger clone one base away. This specimen includes other DNA sequences encoding the same CDR3. DNA of the CDR3: TGCAGTGCTAGACGTAGGGGTTATACAGATACGCAGTATTTT. It codes for CSARRRGYTDTQYF. The chain has TRBV20-1 and TRBJ2-3; D may be TRBD1 (5 bases). The ends were cut back, 2 bases at V and 3 bases at J, with 12 bases in the middle. The CDR3 length is 14 residues. The V gene's germline CDR1 is DFQATT and CDR2 SNEGSKA (reference sequence).

This clone is judged medium-sized. The chain is built from TRBV2 and TRBJ2-7, with TRBD1 matching over 8 bases. V dropped 1 base and J dropped 1; count of bases not matched to a gene: 3. The CDR3 totals 15 residues. Looked up from germline, CDR1 is SNHLY and CDR2 is FYNNEI. CDR3 nucleotides: TGTGCCAGCAGTGAAGGACAGGGGATGTCCTACGAGCAGTACTTC. Residues: CASSEGQGMSYEQYF.

There are many counts of this clone. The chain has TRBV24-1 and TRBJ2-3; D is possibly TRBD2 (6 bases). CDR1 and CDR2 (germline): KGHDR, SFDVKD. The CDR3 sequence is 16 residues long. V was cut by 3 bases and J by 2 bases, with 14 bases left in between. CDR3 bases: TGTGCCACCAGTGATGGAGTAGCGGCAAACACAGATACGCAGTATTTT. Encoded protein: CATSDGVAANTDTQYF.

Of note for this clone: An end of the junction differs from the germline gene, which may be a read error. The V call is TRBV11-1, the J call TRBJ2-3, with 10 nucleotides matching TRBD2. Germline CDR1 reads SGHAT; CDR2 reads FQDESV (reference sequence). There are 15 residues in the CDR3. The CDR3 here is CASSFLAGAPDTQYF. The CDR3 DNA reads TGTGCCAGCAGCTTCCTAGCGGGAGCACCAGATACTCAGTATTTT.

This clone came up many times. The V gene is TRBV5-4, the J gene TRBJ2-3; 9 positions match TRBD2. There are 15 residues in the CDR3. The V gene end was trimmed by 4 bases and the J gene end by 4 bases; junction bases not matched to a gene: 7. CDR1 is SGHNT and CDR2 is YYREEE in the germline V gene (reference sequence). CDR3 protein: CASSRPTSGSDTQYF. In DNA, the CDR3 is TGTGCCAGCAGCCGTCCGACTAGCGGATCAGATACGCAGTATTTT.

This clone was counted ten times or more. Given a much more abundant clone one base away, this may be a read error. The chain recombines TRBV5-1 with TRBJ1-2; the D is unclear. Trimming removed 0 bases from V and 8 bases from J, with 17 bases in between. Looked up from germline, CDR1 is SGHRS and CDR2 is YFSETQ. This CDR3 is 15 amino acids long. The CDR3 here is CASSLEDGKVGGYTF. DNA of the CDR3: TGCGCCAGCAGCTTGGAAGACGGCAAGGTGGGGGGCTACACCTTC.

The V gene is TRBV20-1, the J gene TRBJ2-1; TRBD2 might be the D (6 bases). The germline gives CDR1 DFQATT, CDR2 SNEGSKA (reference sequence). V gave up 7 bases and J gave up 7 bases, with 20 bases separating them. The CDR3 covers 14 residues. DNA of the CDR3: TGCAGTGTTGATATCGGGGGAACGAGTAATGAGCAGTTCTTC. Encoded protein: CSVDIGGTSNEQFF.

Ten or more counts support this clone. This rearrangement joins TRBV10-3 to TRBJ1-3, with D uncertain. The V end was cut by 2 bases, the J end by 0 bases, with 11 bases between. This CDR3 comprises 16 residues. In germline, CDR1 is ENHRY, CDR2 SYGVKD. DNA for the CDR3: TGTGCCATCAGTGAGCAGGTTCTCACCTCTGGAAACACCATATATTTT. Its protein product is CAISEQVLTSGNTIYF.

About this clone: A much larger clone differs from this one at a single base, so this may be a read error. The chain employs TRBV10-3 and TRBJ1-1; unclear D gene. The CDR3 is made up of 13 amino acids. CDR1 and CDR2 from the germline V gene are ENHRY and SYGVKD. V was clipped by 4 bases and J by 1 base, with 7 bases between them. The CDR3 region is CAISAYRNTEAFF. The CDR3 DNA reads TGTGCCATCAGTGCGTACAGGAACACTGAAGCTTTCTTT.

There are many counts of this clone. The chain recombines TRBV3-1 with TRBJ2-7, with D possibly TRBD2 on 6 matching bases. V was pared by 4 bases and J by 2 bases, with 21 bases between. Per the germline V gene, CDR1 is LGHDT and CDR2 is YNNKEL (reference sequence). The CDR3 runs 17 residues. The CDR3 sequence is CASSRGLGGTRAYEQYF. CDR3 coding DNA: TGTGCCAGCAGCCGAGGCTTAGGCGGGACTCGAGCCTACGAGCAGTACTTC.

V is TRBV30 and J is TRBJ2-2; no definite D call. The CDR3 totals 13 residues. V lost 3 bases, J lost 6 bases, and 11 bases lay in between. CDR1 is GTSNPN and CDR2 is SVGIG in the germline V gene (reference sequence). In nucleotides, the CDR3 is TGTGCCTGGAGCAAGGGTAGCCCCGGGGAGCTGTTTTTT. This encodes CAWSKGSPGELFF.

This clone has a count of ten or more. J is TRBJ2-2 and V is TRBV5-1; D is unresolved. The germline V and J ends were trimmed by 3 bases and 0 bases, with 3 bases remaining between them. The germline V gene encodes CDR1 SGHRS and CDR2 YFSETQ. The CDR3 contains 13 residues. The CDR3 reads CASSSSNTGELFF. CDR3 nucleotides: TGCGCCAGCAGCTCCTCGAACACCGGGGAGCTGTTTTTT.

A note on this clone: This may be a read error, as it is one base from a much larger clone. This chain uses TRBV5-1 with TRBJ2-3; the match to TRBD1 covers 8 bases. The CDR3 totals 15 residues. V lost 5 bases, J lost 7 bases, and 12 bases stayed unmatched. CDR1 SGHRS and CDR2 YFSETQ come from the germline V gene. DNA of the CDR3: TGCGCCAGCAGGGAAGGGGCAGGGGGCTCATATACGCAGTATTTT. This codes for CASREGAGGSYTQYF. Drawing the rest from reference TRBV5-1 and TRBJ2-3, the complete variable domain is KAGVTQTPRYLIKTRGQQVTLSCSPISGHRSVSWYQQTPGQGLQFLFEYFSETQRNKGNFPGRFSGRQFSNSRSEMNVSTLELGDSALYLCASREGAGGSYTQYFGPGTRLTVL.

This rearrangement joins TRBV5-1 to TRBJ1-6, with 11 positions matching TRBD1. In germline, CDR1 is SGHRS, CDR2 YFSETQ. The CDR3 runs 19 residues. Trimming at V came to 0 bases and at J to 7 bases, leaving 12 bases not matched to a gene. In DNA form, the CDR3 reads TGCGCCAGCAGCTTGGGTATGCCCGGGACAGGGGGTAGAAATTCACCCCTCCACTTT. Its protein product is CASSLGMPGTGGRNSPLHF.

By share, this clone counts as medium-sized (0.01 to 0.1%). The V call is TRBV12-3 or TRBV12-4, the J call TRBJ2-3, with 7 bases lining up with TRBD2. This CDR3 has 17 amino acids. Trimming removed 6 bases from V and 0 bases from J; junction bases left unmatched: 12. CDR3: CASSPAWAGVSTDTQYF. CDR3 bases: TGTGCCAGCAGCCCGGCGTGGGCGGGGGTGAGCACAGATACGCAGTATTTT.

To note about this clone: This may come from a read error, since a much larger clone is one base off. In DNA form, the CDR3 reads TGTGCCAGCAGCTCCCACGGAGGGGTACTAGCGGGAGATGAGTTCACCGGGGAGCTGTTTTTT. Translated, it gives CASSSHGGVLAGDEFTGELFF. This sequence joins TRBV12-1 and TRBJ2-2; the D call of TRBD2 is as the table states it, not checked on the DNA. TRBV12-1 represents a pseudogene. The CDR3 consists of 21 residues.

At least ten counts were recorded for this clone. The chain couples TRBV20-1 to TRBJ1-5; a weak D match, TRBD1 (6 bases). The CDR3 runs 14 residues. Germline V CDR1 and CDR2: DFQATT, SNEGSKA (reference sequence). Trimming shortened V by 4 bases and J by 7 bases, and 17 bases separated the two germline ends. The CDR3 DNA follows: TGCAGTGCTACCGCGGGGGGGCGCGGACAGCCCCAGCATTTT. This gives the protein CSATAGGRGQPQHF.

This clone was counted many times. The chain employs TRBV6-1 and TRBJ2-5; 7 nucleotides align to TRBD1. In germline, CDR1 is MNHNS, CDR2 SASEGT. The CDR3 contains 15 residues. V was clipped by 1 base and J by 4 bases; unmatched bases: 6. This chain's CDR3 is CASSEDPGGGETQYF. The CDR3 bases are TGTGCCAGCAGTGAAGACCCAGGGGGTGGAGAGACCCAGTACTTC.

This clone appeared many times. This sequence joins TRBV7-2 and TRBJ2-1; D is unclear. The CDR3 has 15 amino acids. The germline CDR1 and CDR2 sequences are SGHTA and FQGNSA. V shed 5 bases and J shed 5 bases, with 16 bases lying between them. As DNA, the CDR3 is TGTGCCAGCAGCGAAGGAGCGAACTATAACAATGAGCAGTTCTTC. Translated: CASSEGANYNNEQFF.

Ten or more counts support this clone. This sequence joins TRBV20-1 and TRBJ2-5; possible D gene TRBD1, 5 bases. CDR3 size: 13 residues. Trimming pared 5 bases from V and 5 bases from J, leaving 15 bases between. CDR1 and CDR2 (germline): DFQATT, SNEGSKA (reference sequence). The chain's CDR3 is CSAESGRKETQYF. CDR3 bases: TGCAGTGCTGAGTCAGGGCGCAAGGAGACCCAGTACTTC.

This clone has ten or more counts. The chain uses TRBV20-1 and TRBJ2-1; 16 bases match TRBD2. Germline CDR1 is DFQATT and CDR2 is SNEGSKA (reference sequence). This CDR3 is built from 15 residues. Unmatched junction bases numbered 7, after V lost 7 bases and J lost 7 bases. This CDR3 reads CSVPGLAGGDNEQFF. In DNA, the CDR3 is TGCAGTGTTCCGGGACTAGCGGGAGGGGATAATGAGCAGTTCTTC.